A single sample is the source of the 8 T cell receptor beta chains below, sequenced in a study of CD4 T cells in relation to SARS-CoV-2 and coronaviruses. Unexposed donor CD4+ T cells date from about 2011-2019, before the COVID-19 pandemic. Here immunoSEQ multiplex PCR was the method, and the copy in TCRdb shows in-frame clones only, minus some. This table holds 60,000 to 80,000 clones, about 89% found once. Source material: memory CD4+ T cells from PBMCs. These TCRs come from a human donor in good health.

V usage is TRBV19 and J usage is TRBJ2-3; 9 bases agree with TRBD2. Trimming cost V 5 bases and J 4 bases; bases outside gene matches: 16. Germline values: CDR1 LNHDA, CDR2 SQIVND (reference sequence). The CDR3 length is 18 residues. The CDR3 loop reads CASSVVWWGGGAADTQYF. The DNA of the CDR3 is TGTGCCAGTAGTGTCGTCTGGTGGGGCGGGGGGGCGGCAGATACGCAGTATTTT.

The chain employs TRBV6-6 and TRBJ1-4; a possible D gene is TRBD1 (6 bases). Trimming removed 6 bases from V and 11 bases from J, with 16 bases in between. In germline, CDR1 is MNHNY, CDR2 SVGAGI (reference sequence). This CDR3 spans 13 amino acids. The CDR3 loop is CASSEEQGLKLFF. CDR3 DNA: TGTGCCAGCAGCGAAGAACAGGGACTCAAACTGTTTTTT.

The rearrangement links TRBV6-5 to TRBJ1-2; TRBD1 agrees at 7 bases. Looked up from germline, CDR1 is MNHEY and CDR2 is SVGAGI. The CDR3 is 13 residues long. Trimming took 7 bases from V and 8 from J; bases not matched to a gene: 10. Here the CDR3 DNA reads TGTGCCAGCATCGGGCAGGGGGTGGGAGGCTACACCTTC. Residues: CASIGQGVGGYTF.

The V gene is TRBV4-3, the J gene TRBJ1-1, with 11 bases matching TRBD1. The CDR3 sequence is 18 residues long. Per germline, CDR1 LGHNA and CDR2 YSLEER. Trimming took 4 bases from V and 3 from J; bases not matched to a gene: 13. The CDR3 region has the DNA TGCGCCAGCAGCCCAGGCAGCCCGGGACAGGGGGTTGACACTGAAGCTTTCTTT. Amino acid sequence: CASSPGSPGQGVDTEAFF.

This clone was seen just once. This sequence joins TRBV30 and TRBJ2-5; D might be TRBD1 (6 bases). CDR1 is GTSNPN, CDR2 SVGIG, per germline (reference sequence). Trimming stripped 1 base from V and 5 bases from J, with 17 bases between. The CDR3 has 15 amino acids. The CDR3 DNA reads TGTGCCTGGAGTGGAGGGAGCAGGGGCCGGGAGACCCAGTACTTC. Protein product: CAWSGGSRGRETQYF. The full variable domain, completed using reference TRBV30 and TRBJ2-5, is SQTIHQWPATLVQPVGSPLSLECTVEGTSNPNLYWYRQAAGRGLQLLFYSVGIGQISSEVPQNLSASRPQDRQFILSSKKLLLSDSGFYLCAWSGGSRGRETQYFGPGTRLLVL.

This clone came up a few times. The V call is TRBV5-5, the J call TRBJ2-1, with no clear D. The CDR3 has 10 residues. Between the trimmed V and J ends, which lost 1 base and 7 bases, there was a span of 0 bases. Germline CDR1 is SGHKS and CDR2 is YYEKEE (reference sequence). As DNA, the CDR3 is TGTGCCAGCAGCTTGAATGAGCAGTTCTTC. This codes for CASSLNEQFF.

This clone was seen once. J is TRBJ1-2 and V is TRBV6-1, with a weak D call TRBD1 (5 bases). Trimming took off 2 bases at V and 4 bases at J, with 11 bases between the two ends. In germline, CDR1 is MNHNS, CDR2 SASEGT. The CDR3 is made up of 14 amino acids. Here the CDR3 reads CASSEMTASYGYTF. CDR3 nucleotides: TGTGCCAGCAGTGAAATGACAGCCAGCTATGGCTACACCTTC.

The chain employs TRBV27 and TRBJ2-7; D is perhaps TRBD1 or TRBD2 (7 bases each). This CDR3 has 15 amino acids. Trimming removed 5 bases from V and 3 bases from J, with 17 bases in between. Germline lookup yields CDR1 MNHEY and CDR2 SMNVEV (reference sequence). CDR3 residues: CASSAQGGVYYEQYF. CDR3 DNA sequence: TGTGCCAGCAGTGCCCAGGGGGGGGTCTACTACGAGCAGTACTTC.